This TCR beta chain appears in the sequencing data of a study of blood T cells in healthy people across ages. The use of a sample-barcoded 5' primer and a J-beta primer mix characterized a second PCR of roughly 7 to 12 cycles. Using its own MiXCR run on the 5' RACE reads, TCRdb lists one record per CDR3 protein. The sample lists 910,000 or so distinct CDR3 sequences, roughly 51% occurring once. This clonotype has a single count. RNA extraction gave at least 5 micrograms of total RNA per sample. V dropped 8 bases and J dropped 1 base, with 16 bases sitting between them. Germline V gives CDR1 MNHNY, CDR2 SVGAGI (reference sequence). The CDR3 length is 15 residues.

This rearrangement joins TRBV6-6 to TRBJ2-3, with D possibly being TRBD2 (6 bases). Sequenced material: blood. This receptor was taken from a woman in her sixties or seventies in good health. CDR3: CASLSREAGTDTQYF. In nucleotides, the CDR3 is TGTGCCAGCCTTAGCAGGGAGGCGGGCACAGATACGCAGTATTTT.